The rows below give T cell receptor beta chains drawn from one sample of a study of beta chain features in type 1 diabetes. Produced via immunoSEQ multiplex PCR; TCRdb's table is partial and in-frame only. The profile shows about 650,000 clones, around 12% of them singletons. The sequenced sample consisted of naive CD4+ T cells from blood. These receptors came from a man aged 25-45 years with type 1 diabetes. The CDR3 runs from the conserved cysteine through the conserved F or W. The D gene is left open where the match is weak. A clone size is listed for some rows: how often the clone was seen (once, few, many), or a class if it is expanded.

V: TRBV5-1; size: few; J: TRBJ2-1; D: TRBD1; DNA: TGCGCCAGCAGCACAGACAGGGGGAATGGCAATGAGCAGTTCTTC; CDR3: CASSTDRGNGNEQFF
V: TRBV5-4; size: .; J: TRBJ1-5; D: .; DNA: TGTGCCAGCAGCTTGGATCGGCGTCAGCCCCAGCATTTT; CDR3: CASSLDRRQPQHF
V: TRBV30; size: once; J: TRBJ1-5; D: .; DNA: TGTGCCTGGAGTGTACGGGCAGGACAGCCCCAGCATTTT; CDR3: CAWSVRAGQPQHF
V: TRBV11-2; size: few; J: TRBJ2-1; D: .; DNA: TGTGCCAGCAGCTTAGATGGTAGGGCAGGGAAACACAATGAGCAGTTCTTC; CDR3: CASSLDGRAGKHNEQFF
V: TRBV6-6; size: .; J: TRBJ2-6; D: .; DNA: TGTGCCAGCAGGTGGACAGAGAGCTCTGGGGCCAACGTCCTGACTTTC; CDR3: CASRWTESSGANVLTF
V: TRBV29-1; size: .; J: TRBJ1-2; D: TRBD1; DNA: TGCAGCGTGGTACCCTTTAGACAGGGTGACTATGGCTACACCTTC; CDR3: CSVVPFRQGDYGYTF
V: TRBV28; size: many; J: TRBJ2-4; D: .; DNA: TGTGCCAGCAGTGCCCCGGGGAGCCACCTGGGGTGGTTC; CDR3: CASSAPGSHLGWF
V: TRBV5-1; size: .; J: TRBJ1-6; D: TRBD1; DNA: TGCGCCAGCAGCTTATCGCCGGGACAGAAGAATTCACCCCTCCACTTT; CDR3: CASSLSPGQKNSPLHF
V: TRBV2; size: few; J: TRBJ2-1; D: .; DNA: TGTGCCAGCAGCGTTAGGGGGAACTCCTACAATGAGCAGTTCTTC; CDR3: CASSVRGNSYNEQFF
V: TRBV14; size: .; J: TRBJ2-7; D: .; DNA: TGTGCCAGCAGCCAATTCCCGAACCCCTACGAGCAGTACTTC; CDR3: CASSQFPNPYEQYF
V: TRBV30; size: once; J: TRBJ1-4; D: TRBD1; DNA: TGTGCCTGGAGATCCGGGGCAGGGGGCGAAAAACTGTTTTTT; CDR3: CAWRSGAGGEKLFF
V: TRBV30; size: .; J: TRBJ2-4; D: .; DNA: TGTGCCTGGAGTCAAACAGTAGCCAAAAACATTCAGTACTTC; CDR3: CAWSQTVAKNIQYF
V: TRBV30; size: .; J: TRBJ1-6; D: TRBD1; DNA: TGTGCCTGGAGCACCCAACGGACAGGGAAGTCACCCCTCCACTTT; CDR3: CAWSTQRTGKSPLHF
V: TRBV7-7; size: few; J: TRBJ2-2; D: .; DNA: TGTGCTAGCAGCTCCGGGGGCACCGGGGAGCTGTTTTTT; CDR3: CASSSGGTGELFF
V: TRBV7-3; size: few; J: TRBJ2-3; D: .; DNA: TGTGCCAGCAGCTTAGGGTCCGGCACAGATACGCAGTATTTT; CDR3: CASSLGSGTDTQYF
V: TRBV18; size: .; J: TRBJ2-5; D: .; DNA: TGTGCCAGCTCACTCAGACAGAGCCAAGAGACCCAGTACTTC; CDR3: CASSLRQSQETQYF
V: TRBV7-6; size: few; J: TRBJ2-1; D: TRBD1; DNA: TGTGCCAGCAGCATACAGGGGGCGGGCAATGAGCAGTTCTTC; CDR3: CASSIQGAGNEQFF
V: TRBV18; size: .; J: TRBJ2-3; D: TRBD2; DNA: TGTGCCAGCTCACCAATTGGGCTAGCGGGGAACACAGATACGCAGTATTTT; CDR3: CASSPIGLAGNTDTQYF
V: TRBV7-2; size: few; J: TRBJ2-7; D: TRBD2; DNA: TGTGCCAGCAGCTTAGTCCCGACTAGCGGGGGGCTCCCAAACGAGCAGTACTTC; CDR3: CASSLVPTSGGLPNEQYF
V: TRBV7-9; size: few; J: TRBJ1-6; D: TRBD1; DNA: TGTGCCAGCAGCCGGGGACAGGGGGCTTCACCCCTCCACTTT; CDR3: CASSRGQGASPLHF
V: TRBV19; size: .; J: TRBJ2-7; D: .; DNA: TGTGCCAGTAGTATACAGCTTGGGGAGCAGTACTTC; CDR3: CASSIQLGEQYF
V: TRBV7-2; size: .; J: TRBJ2-3; D: TRBD2; DNA: TGTGCCAGCTCGGGGGGAGCCCCTAGCACAGATACGCAGTATTTT; CDR3: CASSGGAPSTDTQYF
V: TRBV19; size: .; J: TRBJ1-6; D: .; DNA: TGTGCCAGTGGAAACACAGGGTTTGGAGACAGCTCCTATAATTCACCCCTCCACTTT; CDR3: CASGNTGFGDSSYNSPLHF
V: TRBV5-1; size: .; J: TRBJ2-1; D: TRBD2; DNA: TGCGCCAGCAGCCCCCTCGGGACTAGCGGGGTCAATGAGCAGTTCTTC; CDR3: CASSPLGTSGVNEQFF
V: TRBV28; size: few; J: TRBJ2-3; D: .; DNA: TGTGCCAGCAGCCGTGCTTCTGACAAATCTGGGGATACGCAGTATTTT; CDR3: CASSRASDKSGDTQYF
V: TRBV4-3; size: .; J: TRBJ2-1; D: .; DNA: TGCGCCAGCAGCCAAGATAGGCGATGGTTATACAATGAGCAGTTCTTC; CDR3: CASSQDRRWLYNEQFF
V: TRBV29-1; size: .; J: TRBJ2-1; D: TRBD2; DNA: TGCAGCGTTAAGCGGGGGGGCCCCGGCAATGAGCAGTTCTTC; CDR3: CSVKRGGPGNEQFF
V: TRBV7-2; size: few; J: TRBJ1-4; D: TRBD1; DNA: TGTGCCAGCAGCTTAGACAGGGGATCGGGTGAAAAACTGTTTTTT; CDR3: CASSLDRGSGEKLFF
V: TRBV2; size: .; J: TRBJ2-2; D: TRBD1; DNA: TGTGCCAGCAGTACAGGGGGCACCGGGGAGCTGTTTTTT; CDR3: CASSTGGTGELFF
V: TRBV5-1; size: .; J: TRBJ2-6; D: .; DNA: TGCGCCAGCAGCTCCAGGGTTGCCGGGGCCAACGTCCTGACTTTC; CDR3: CASSSRVAGANVLTF
V: TRBV28; size: .; J: TRBJ2-7; D: TRBD2; DNA: TGTGCCAGCAGTTTAGGGGGACTAGCGGGCCCCTACGAGCAGTACTTC; CDR3: CASSLGGLAGPYEQYF
V: TRBV9; size: .; J: TRBJ1-6; D: TRBD1; DNA: TGTGCCAGCAGCTCCGCCGGGACAGGGGGCCATAATTCACCCCTCCACTTT; CDR3: CASSSAGTGGHNSPLHF
V: TRBV18; size: few; J: TRBJ2-5; D: TRBD2; DNA: TGTGCCAGCTCACCACGGGCCCCTAGCGGGGAGCACCAAGAGACCCAGTACTTC; CDR3: CASSPRAPSGEHQETQYF
V: TRBV7-2; size: few; J: TRBJ2-1; D: .; DNA: TGTGCCAGCAGCTTAGTAGCCATTATCTACAATGAGCAGTTCTTC; CDR3: CASSLVAIIYNEQFF
V: TRBV4-3; size: few; J: TRBJ2-1; D: .; DNA: TGCGCCAGCAGCCAAGAGGCCGGGACTCCAAACTACAATGAGCAGTTCTTC; CDR3: CASSQEAGTPNYNEQFF
V: TRBV4-2; size: .; J: TRBJ2-3; D: .; DNA: TGTGCCAGCAGCCAAGAGAGGACCGACACAGATACGCAGTATTTT; CDR3: CASSQERTDTDTQYF